This T cell receptor beta chain was documented in a study of cytomegalovirus exposure and HLA in healthy donors. Overall study results and limits: Segments of the TCR beta V type were, in most cases, productive about 87% or about 30% of the time in an earlier analysis.

As for this clone: Its antigen remains unknown.

The PCR employed 60 Vbeta primers together with 13 Jbeta primers. The repertoire was sequenced with immunoSEQ multiplex PCR; TCRdb's copy has only in-frame clones and lacks some. The sample has 100,000 to 150,000 clones, more than 70% seen once. The CDR3 length is 16 residues. Germline CDR1 SGHAT, CDR2 FQNNGV. V shed 2 bases and J shed 0 bases, with 14 bases lying between them. Source material: PBMCs. The rearrangement joins TRBV11-2 to TRBJ2-7; weak D call: TRBD1 (5 bases). The sequence came from a human donor in good health. The CDR3 region has the DNA TGTGCCAGCAGCTTATACAGGACGCATAGCTCCTACGAGCAGTACTTC. It specifies CASSLYRTHSSYEQYF.